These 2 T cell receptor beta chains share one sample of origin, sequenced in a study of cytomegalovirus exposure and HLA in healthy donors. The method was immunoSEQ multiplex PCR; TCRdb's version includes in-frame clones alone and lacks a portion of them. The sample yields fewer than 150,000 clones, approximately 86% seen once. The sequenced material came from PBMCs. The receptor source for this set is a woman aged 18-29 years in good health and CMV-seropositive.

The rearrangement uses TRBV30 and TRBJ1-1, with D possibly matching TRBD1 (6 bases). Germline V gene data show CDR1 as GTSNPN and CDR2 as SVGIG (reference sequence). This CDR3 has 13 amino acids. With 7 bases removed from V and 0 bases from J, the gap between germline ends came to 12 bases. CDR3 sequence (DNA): TGTGCCTTAAGCGGACAGATGAACACTGAAGCTTTCTTT. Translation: CALSGQMNTEAFF.

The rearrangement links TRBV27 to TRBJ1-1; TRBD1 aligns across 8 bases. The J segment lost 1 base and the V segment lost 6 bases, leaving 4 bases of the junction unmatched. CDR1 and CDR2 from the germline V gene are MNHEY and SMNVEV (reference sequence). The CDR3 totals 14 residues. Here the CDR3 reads CASSDQGANTEAFF. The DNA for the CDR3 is TGTGCCAGCAGCGATCAGGGGGCGAACACTGAAGCTTTCTTT.